The following is a TCR beta chain sequence with its context. Its specific antigen is unknown. There are no base qualities to consult, and no much larger clone falls within one base. Whole blood was collected in K2EDTA tubes by collaborating institutions according to the institutions' own protocols. Collaborator samples were shipped for TCRbeta analysis as frozen whole blood, isolated PBMCs, or DNA extracted from either sample type. This record comes from a study of blood T cell repertoires in COVID-19 (dated by TCRdb to the early 2020s). Regarding the research as a whole: Samples covering the acute and convalescent phases of COVID-19 were provided by collaborators in the United States, Italy and Spain. The repertoires were released in a freely available public database intended as a resource for research on the immune response to SARS-CoV-2. Sample metadata almost always included a de-identified subject ID, COVID-19 status, age in years and sex. Subjects who had been exposed to COVID-19, were actively infected with it, or had recovered from it provided the deeply sampled blood TCRbeta repertoires that made up the dataset. The prospective study material was composed of cDNA or gDNA derived from T cells, B-cell-depleted T cells, or PBMCs. Where available, HLA class I and class II types were taken from metadata supplied by the sample provider and were not determined by assay-based typing. The samples were drawn from two sources: the first 160 participants of the ongoing ImmuneRACE study, and 1,000 to 1,500 subjects contributed by 6 global collaborators.

The immunoSEQ Assay, a bias-controlled multiplex PCR, was used to amplify TCRbeta CDR3 regions from genomic DNA. Per the source publication's procedure: The number of nucleated cells in each sample was estimated from the amplification of reference gene primers within the assay. To quantify the absolute abundance of each unique TCRbeta CDR3 rearrangement, sequence reads were collapsed and filtered. For each sample, productive Simpson clonality was calculated as the square root of Simpson's diversity index across productive rearrangements. The source is immuneACCESS, and TCRdb retained only in-frame sequences with V and J called. Part of the clones is not carried over; for the studies checked, unresolved V genes explain less than half of this, and the remainder is unexplained. Clone size and V and J calls were adopted from that table, with D and trimming inferred from the DNA. The sample data list about 280,000 clones, and approximately 83% of these were observed just once. The leading ten clones occupy approximately 12% of the sample.

The investigation overall reported the following: How much clinical and demographic metadata was included differed by source and by participant, and the metadata was provided uncurated.

From a lookup of the germline V gene (reference sequence), CDR1 and CDR2 are GTSNPN and SVGIG. The CDR3 runs 16 residues from the cysteine to the phenylalanine. Kept here is only the CDR3 DNA, which spans 48 bases and is read in frame from base 1. Cut back by 5 bases and 2 bases, the V and J ends lie 16 bases apart. This TCR came from a human donor in a cohort sampled during active COVID-19. The specimen sequenced was peripheral blood. This sequence uses TRBV30 and TRBJ2-6, with the D gene too uncertain to name. The CDR3 amino acid sequence is: CAWGTPGRAGANVLTF. Read as DNA, the sequence is TGTGCCTGGGGTACCCCGGGTCGGGCTGGGGCCAACGTCCTGACTTTC.